This T cell receptor beta chain originates from a study of T cells in Graves' hyperthyroidism and ophthalmopathy. It was RNA transcripts that yielded the amplified TCR beta CDR3 regions. Primed by the HTBI set, a first-round RT-PCR was run on the TCR CDR3. In TCRdb, the multiplex PCR reads were re-called with MiXCR into one record per CDR3 protein. The sample records roughly 700,000 distinct CDR3 sequences, approximately 14% being singletons. Germline CDR1 is MNHNS and CDR2 is SASEGT. The CDR3 consists of 14 residues. V lost 5 bases to trimming and J lost 1 base, with 9 bases between them. Sequenced sample: blood. This receptor was taken from a woman between 18 and 30 years old with Graves' hyperthyroidism. The chain combines TRBV6-1 with TRBJ1-5; D remains ambiguous. The CDR3 reads CASSRRESNQPQHF. For the CDR3, the DNA is TGTGCCAGCAGTCGCCGGGAAAGCAATCAGCCCCAGCATTTT.